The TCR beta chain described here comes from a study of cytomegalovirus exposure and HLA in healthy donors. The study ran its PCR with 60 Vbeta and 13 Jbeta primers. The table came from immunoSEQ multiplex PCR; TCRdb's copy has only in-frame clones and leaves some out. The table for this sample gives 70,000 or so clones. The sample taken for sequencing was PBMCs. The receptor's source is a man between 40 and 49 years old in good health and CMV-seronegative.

The CDR3 coding sequence is TGTGCCAGCAAGACGGACAGCTATGGCTACACCTTC. Its protein is CASKTDSYGYTF. V is TRBV2 and J is TRBJ1-2; a possible D gene is TRBD1 (6 bases). The germline gives CDR1 SNHLY, CDR2 FYNNEI. The CDR3 runs 12 residues. Trimming left V 7 bases short and J 4 bases short, with 10 bases between.